These T cell receptor beta chains were read from a single sample in a study of T cell repertoires in cytomegalovirus infection. TCRdb reprocessed the reads with MiXCR, giving one entry per CDR3 protein. The repertoire holds 350,000 to 450,000 distinct CDR3 sequences, with approximately 18% as singletons. The specimen sequenced was PBMCs. Receptor source: a human donor in good health (CMV status not recorded). Some clones in this sample may be carry-over from other donors' samples. Each CDR3 is given with its conserved first and last residue. D genes are given only for firm matches. Size values are once, few and many counts, or a class for expanded clones, and some rows have none.

j_call d_call v_call clone_size cdr3_nt cdr3_aa
TRBJ1-5 - TRBV12-3/TRBV12-4 few TGTGCCAGCAGTTTGTCGGTTGGTGGACAGAATCAGCCCCAGCATTTT CASSLSVGGQNQPQHF
TRBJ1-5 - TRBV27 few TGTGCCAGCGGCCCCGAGGGGGGGTATAGCAATCAGCCCCAGCATTTT CASGPEGGYSNQPQHF
TRBJ2-7 - TRBV7-2 many TGTGCCAGCAGCTCGCACTACGAGCAGTACTTC CASSSHYEQYF
TRBJ2-3 TRBD2 TRBV12-3/TRBV12-4 few TGTGCCAGCAGTTTAGGGCTCGGGACTAGCGGGTCCCCCACAGATACGCAGTATTTT CASSLGLGTSGSPTDTQYF
TRBJ2-3 - TRBV28 - TGTGCCAGCAGTTTTTTCCTGAGGGGTGGCACAGATACGCAGTATTTT CASSFFLRGGTDTQYF
TRBJ1-3 - TRBV7-6 few TGTGCCAGCAGCCCCCGACAGGGAAACACCATATATTTT CASSPRQGNTIYF
TRBJ2-7 - TRBV7-8 few TGTGCCAGCAGCTTATCGGTGGGGAGCTCCTACGAGCAGTACTTC CASSLSVGSSYEQYF
TRBJ2-3 TRBD2 TRBV4-1 - TGCGCCAGCAGCCTCAGACTAGCCACTAGCACAGATACGCAGTATTTT CASSLRLATSTDTQYF
TRBJ2-1 - TRBV6-1 many TGTGCCACCAGGGAGGGGGCCTACAATGAGCAGTTCTTC CATREGAYNEQFF
TRBJ1-4 - TRBV20-1 - TGCAGTGCTAGCCCGCGGGGGGCTCTGGGAGAAAAACTGTTTTTT CSASPRGALGEKLFF
TRBJ1-1 TRBD1 TRBV4-1 - TGCGCCAGCAGCCACCCCCGACAGGGGTCGGGCACTGAAGCTTTCTTT CASSHPRQGSGTEAFF
TRBJ1-4 - TRBV7-2 many TGTGCCAGCAGCTTGCGGACTCGTGGAAAACTGTTTTTT CASSLRTRGKLFF
TRBJ2-5 - TRBV6-6 few TGTGCCAGCAGTTACTCCGGGTTTGGGGAGACCCAGTACTTC CASSYSGFGETQYF
TRBJ2-3 - TRBV5-6 - TGTGCCAGCAGCTTTGGTTTCGGGGCAGATACGCAGTATTTT CASSFGFGADTQYF
TRBJ2-7 TRBD1 TRBV12-3/TRBV12-4 few TGTGCCAGCAGTTCAAACCGGGACAGGAGACTTTTTAGCGAGCAGTACTTC CASSSNRDRRLFSEQYF
TRBJ2-3 - TRBV5-4 - TGTGCCAGCAGCTCCTACCTTGGGGGACCAATTACGGATACGCAGTATTTT CASSSYLGGPITDTQYF
TRBJ2-7 - TRBV7-2 many TGTGCCAGCAGCTTAGGGCTAGCTATCTACGAGCAGTACTTC CASSLGLAIYEQYF
TRBJ2-1 - TRBV6-2/TRBV6-3 few TGTGCCAGCAGTTACTCGTCAGGGGCTAGAAACTACAATGAGCAGTTCTTC CASSYSSGARNYNEQFF
TRBJ2-3 TRBD2 TRBV4-1 - TGCGCCAGCAGCCAAGTCGGGACTAGCGGGAGCGCAGATACGCAGTATTTT CASSQVGTSGSADTQYF
TRBJ2-2 - TRBV20-1 - TGCAGTGCTACCCGGGGGCCCACCACCGGGGAGCTGTTTTTT CSATRGPTTGELFF
TRBJ1-2 - TRBV12-3/TRBV12-4 many TGTGCCAGCAGTGATAATCCCTTCTATGGCTACACCTTC CASSDNPFYGYTF
TRBJ1-1 - TRBV7-2 many TGTGCCAGCAGTTCCCGGGGTCAGACCCCGAGGGGTGAAGCTTTCTTT CASSSRGQTPRGEAFF
TRBJ2-2 TRBD2 TRBV12-3/TRBV12-4 - TGTGCCAGCAGCCCCACCAGATCCGGACTAGCGATCCAACAGGCAGCCCCGGGGCTGTTTTTT CASSPTRSGLAIQQAAPGLFF
TRBJ2-3 - TRBV6-1 few TGTGCCAGCAGTGAAGGTAGTTACACAGATACGCAGTATTTT CASSEGSYTDTQYF
TRBJ1-1 - TRBV19 - TGTGCCAGTAGGACTTCCACTGAAGCTTTCTTT CASRTSTEAFF
TRBJ1-5 - TRBV7-8 - TGTGCCAGCAGCCCCTTCCGGGTCGGGGGGCGAAATCAGCCCCAGCATTTT CASSPFRVGGRNQPQHF
TRBJ1-1 - TRBV20-1 few TGCAGTGCTAGCCCCCCTCTGAACACTGAAGCTTTCTTT CSASPPLNTEAFF
TRBJ2-7 - TRBV7-2 many TGTGCCAGCAGCCGCCCCGCCGGGTTCGACGAGCAGTACTTC CASSRPAGFDEQYF
TRBJ1-5 - TRBV7-8 many TGTGCCAGCAGCGGACCAAAGGGGGTCTCCGGGAATCAGCCCCAGCATTTT CASSGPKGVSGNQPQHF
TRBJ1-3 - TRBV30 - TGTGCCATCAGGGGACTGAGAGGAAACACCATATATTTT CAIRGLRGNTIYF
TRBJ1-1 - TRBV11-2 - TGTGCCAGCAGCTCTTTTACGGGGGGGTTGGCTGAAGCTTTCTTT CASSSFTGGLAEAFF
TRBJ1-1 TRBD1 TRBV7-2 - TGTGCCAGCAGCTCGACAGGGTACGCGAACACTGAAGCTTTCTTT CASSSTGYANTEAFF
TRBJ2-1 TRBD2 TRBV7-2 many TGTGCCAGCACCGTTAGCGGGAGCGTCTCCTACAATGAGCAGTTCTTC CASTVSGSVSYNEQFF
TRBJ2-2 - TRBV10-2 - TGCGCCAGCAGTGAGTCTCGGCGGACCCCTCGAAACACCGGGGAGCTGTTTTTT CASSESRRTPRNTGELFF
TRBJ2-5 - TRBV11-2 many TGTGCCAGCAGCTTAGATTGGCCATGGCAAGAGACCCAGTACTTC CASSLDWPWQETQYF
TRBJ1-1 - TRBV20-1 few TGCAGTGTCCGGAGGACAGATAAAGCTTTCTTT CSVRRTDKAFF
TRBJ1-4 - TRBV10-3 few TGTGCCATCAGGGACACCACTAATGAAAAACTGTTTTTT CAIRDTTNEKLFF
TRBJ2-3 - TRBV2 many TGTGCCAGCAGTGAGGGCGCAGATACGCAGTATTTT CASSEGADTQYF
TRBJ2-3 TRBD2 TRBV5-4 few TGTGCCAGCAGCGGGGGGGGGGAAGATACGCAGTATTTT CASSGGGEDTQYF
TRBJ1-3 - TRBV14 few TGTGCCAGCAGCCATTTCAGAAACACCATATATTTT CASSHFRNTIYF
TRBJ2-1 TRBD2 TRBV20-1 - TGCAGTGCTTGCACCGGGACTAGCGGCTACAATGAGCAGTTCTTC CSACTGTSGYNEQFF
TRBJ1-2 - TRBV12-3/TRBV12-4 many TGTGCCAGCAGTTTAGCGGGGAGGTATGGCTACACCTTC CASSLAGRYGYTF